The 20 T cell receptor beta chains below all came from one sample that was sequenced in a study of T cell responses to AZD1222 COVID-19 vaccine. Libraries were prepared by immunoSEQ multiplex PCR; TCRdb keeps only in-frame clonotypes and omits some of them. The repertoire holds more than 85,000 clones, with about 86% as singletons. The sequenced sample was peripheral blood, obtained on day 0 of AZD1222 vaccination. The receptor source for this set is an adult in good health.

The V gene is TRBV15, the J gene TRBJ2-5, with 14 bases identical to TRBD2. Germline V gene data show CDR1 as LNHNV and CDR2 as YYDKDF (reference sequence). Trimming took 5 bases from V and 5 from J; bases not matched to a gene: 10. This CDR3 is built from 17 residues. CDR3: CATSSPTSGRAMETQYF. CDR3 in DNA: TGTGCCACCAGCTCGCCGACTAGCGGGAGGGCCATGGAGACCCAGTACTTC. Full variable domain (rest looked up from reference TRBV15 and TRBJ2-5): DAMVIQNPRYQVTQFGKPVTLSCSQTLNHNVMYWYQQKSSQAPKLLFHYYDKDFNNEADTPDNFQSRRPNTSFCFLDIRSPGLGDTAMYLCATSSPTSGRAMETQYFGPGTRLLVL.

The V and J genes are TRBV6-1 and TRBJ2-2, with 7 bases that match TRBD1. Germline trimming cut 3 bases from V and 3 bases from J; bases unmatched to any gene: 7. This CDR3 region has 16 residues. The germline gives CDR1 MNHNS, CDR2 SASEGT. The CDR3 bases are TGTGCCAGCAGTGACCCGGACAGGCGATACACCGGGGAGCTGTTTTTT. Its protein product is CASSDPDRRYTGELFF.

This clone was counted a few times. The chain has TRBV19 and TRBJ1-5; TRBD1 matches 10 bases. The CDR3 length is 15 residues. Per the germline V gene, CDR1 is LNHDA and CDR2 is SQIVND (reference sequence). With V trimmed by 7 bases and J by 6 bases, 9 bases remained unmatched. The DNA for the CDR3 is TGTGCCAGTACCGACACCGGGGACAGGGGTCAGCCCCAGCATTTT. This translates into CASTDTGDRGQPQHF.

The chain's CDR3 is CASSFGDIRGVGEQYF. The CDR3 DNA is TGTGCCAGCAGTTTTGGTGACATTCGAGGGGTTGGGGAGCAGTACTTC. J is TRBJ2-7 and V is TRBV28; perhaps D is TRBD1 or TRBD2 (5 bases each). The V and J ends lost 3 bases and 7 bases respectively, with 22 bases between them. The CDR3 contains 16 residues. Germline loops: CDR1 MDHEN, CDR2 SYDVKM.

The rearrangement links TRBV7-9 to TRBJ2-1; 9 bases map to TRBD1. This CDR3 region has 16 residues. Germline values: CDR1 SEHNR, CDR2 FQNEAQ (reference sequence). V lost 5 bases, J lost 7 bases, and 12 bases stayed unmatched. The CDR3 sequence: CASSPMGDRASNEQFF. The CDR3 DNA is TGTGCCAGCAGCCCCATGGGGGACAGGGCTAGTAATGAGCAGTTCTTC.

The V and J genes are TRBV2 and TRBJ1-5; the match to TRBD1 covers 8 bases. Germline V gene data show CDR1 as SNHLY and CDR2 as FYNNEI. J lost 4 bases, V lost 4 bases, and 6 bases had no gene match. This CDR3 is 15 amino acids long. The CDR3 region has the DNA TGTGCCAGCAGTGGGAGGGGACAGGAGAATCAGCCCCAGCATTTT. It specifies CASSGRGQENQPQHF.

The V call is TRBV7-3, the J call TRBJ2-7, with D tentatively TRBD1 (6 bases). Germline V gene sequence: CDR1 SGHTA, CDR2 FQGTGA. Between the trimmed V and J ends, which lost 4 bases and 6 bases, there was a span of 13 bases. The CDR3 is 13 amino acids. The CDR3 DNA follows: TGTGCCAGCAGCTGGAGACAGGCCTCCGAGCAGTACTTC. Its translation is CASSWRQASEQYF.

This clone was recorded once. J is TRBJ2-7 and V is TRBV4-1, with D perhaps TRBD1 or TRBD2 (5 bases each). Germline V gene lookup returns CDR1 MGHRA and CDR2 YSYEKL. With 4 bases removed from V and 0 bases from J, the gap between germline ends came to 16 bases. The CDR3 consists of 16 residues. CDR3 sequence: CASSRAPGPSSYEQYF. CDR3 DNA: TGCGCCAGCAGCCGAGCTCCGGGACCGAGCTCCTACGAGCAGTACTTC.

The rearrangement links TRBV3-1 (or the pseudogene TRBV3-2) to TRBJ1-4; D remains unclear. The CDR3 covers 14 residues. Trimming shortened V by 3 bases and J by 15 bases, and 20 bases separated the two germline ends. Per the germline V gene, CDR1 is LGHDT and CDR2 is YNNKEL (reference sequence). CDR3 sequence (DNA): TGTGCCAGCAGCCAGGCAGGCACTCAGAAAATGATGTTTTTT. Residues: CASSQAGTQKMMFF.

The chain links TRBV7-6 to TRBJ1-4; tentatively, D is TRBD1 (5 bases). Trimming cost V 0 bases and J 8 bases, with 10 bases left between them. This CDR3 comprises 14 residues. CDR1 is SGHVS and CDR2 is FNYEAQ in the germline V gene. CDR3 sequence: CASSLARVREKLFF. The CDR3 DNA is TGTGCCAGCAGCTTAGCCAGGGTGCGGGAAAAACTGTTTTTT.

V gene TRBV28 combines with J gene TRBJ1-4; the D is unclear. CDR3 length: 16 residues. Trimming shortened V by 6 bases and J by 5 bases, and 19 bases separated the two germline ends. Germline V gives CDR1 MDHEN, CDR2 SYDVKM. The CDR3 region has the DNA TGTGCCAGCAGGAACCAAGTAGGGCGAGGGAATGAAAAACTGTTTTTT. Translated: CASRNQVGRGNEKLFF. Full variable domain (outside the CDR3, taken from reference TRBV28 and TRBJ1-4): DVKVTQSSRYLVKRTGEKVFLECVQDMDHENMFWYRQDPGLGLRLIYFSYDVKMKEKGDIPEGYSVSREKKERFSLILESASTNQTSMYLCASRNQVGRGNEKLFFGSGTQLSVL.

The chain is built from TRBV19 and TRBJ1-3; weak D call: TRBD1 (6 bases). V was trimmed by 6 bases and J by 2 bases, leaving 8 bases between them. Germline loops: CDR1 LNHDA, CDR2 SQIVND (reference sequence). The CDR3 has 13 residues. CDR3: CASSQGTGNTIYF. The CDR3 DNA follows: TGTGCCAGTAGCCAGGGGACTGGAAACACCATATATTTT.

The chain joins TRBV11-3 to TRBJ2-6, with D possibly matching TRBD1 (5 bases). The CDR3 length is 16 residues. CDR1 and CDR2 from the germline V gene are SGHNT and YENEEA. The V and J ends lost 6 bases and 2 bases respectively, with 14 bases between them. The CDR3 nucleotides are TGTGCCAGCAGGGACATGGGGTTACCTGGGGCCAACGTCCTGACTTTC. As protein: CASRDMGLPGANVLTF.

This chain connects TRBV6-5 to TRBJ2-7; 11 bases are a match to TRBD2. Germline V gene data show CDR1 as MNHEY and CDR2 as SVGAGI. The CDR3 is 14 amino acids. With V trimmed by 6 bases and J by 2 bases, 3 bases remained unmatched. As DNA, the CDR3 is TGTGCCAGCAGAGGGACTAGCGGTCCCTACGAGCAGTACTTC. Translating gives CASRGTSGPYEQYF.

V usage is TRBV13 and J usage is TRBJ2-7, with 9 bases fitting TRBD2. Trimming cost V 2 bases and J 6 bases; bases outside gene matches: 11. CDR1 is PRHDT, CDR2 FYEKMQ, per germline (reference sequence). This CDR3 is 16 amino acids long. The CDR3 here is CASSLQSAGGPFEQYF. The CDR3 coding sequence is TGTGCCAGCAGCTTACAGTCGGCGGGAGGGCCGTTCGAGCAGTACTTC. Together with reference TRBV13 and TRBJ2-7, the CDR3 gives the full variable domain: AAGVIQSPRHLIKEKRETATLKCYPIPRHDTVYWYQQGPGQDPQFLISFYEKMQSDKGSIPDRFSAQQFSDYHSELNMSSLELGDSALYFCASSLQSAGGPFEQYFGPGTRLTVT.

The chain recombines TRBV5-1 with TRBJ1-1; D unclear. Trimming shortened V by 0 bases and J by 1 base, and 7 bases separated the two germline ends. Germline V gene lookup returns CDR1 SGHRS and CDR2 YFSETQ. There are 14 residues in the CDR3. The CDR3 region is CASSLAEPNTEAFF. The CDR3 DNA reads TGCGCCAGCAGCTTGGCCGAGCCGAACACTGAAGCTTTCTTT.

The chain recombines TRBV28 with TRBJ2-7; perhaps D is TRBD1 or TRBD2 (6 bases each). With 8 bases removed from V and 3 bases from J, the gap between germline ends came to 20 bases. The CDR3 is 15 amino acids. CDR1 is MDHEN and CDR2 is SYDVKM in the germline V gene. CDR3 in amino acids: CASGGGVAEYYEQYF. In nucleotides, the CDR3 is TGTGCCAGCGGGGGCGGGGTAGCGGAGTACTACGAGCAGTACTTC.

V and J are TRBV9 and TRBJ1-2; tentative D call: TRBD1 (5 bases). The CDR3 totals 16 residues. Germline V lookup: CDR1 SGDLS, CDR2 YYNGEE. Trimming pared 1 base from V and 4 bases from J, leaving 17 bases between. Here the CDR3 reads CASSVRTGGAGYGYTF. The CDR3, as DNA: TGTGCCAGCAGCGTAAGAACTGGAGGGGCAGGCTATGGCTACACCTTC.

A few counts support this clone. The chain uses TRBV6-7 and TRBJ1-1; D call uncertain. TRBV6-7 is annotated as an ORF whose role is uncertain. V lost 6 bases, J lost 10 bases, and 12 bases lay in between. The CDR3 has 11 residues. CDR3 DNA sequence: TGTGCCAGCAGCCCCGGAGCAGGAGCTTTCTTT. Translation gives CASSPGAGAFF.

The genes are TRBV19 and TRBJ2-2; no firm D call. The V end lost 2 bases, the J end lost 0 bases, and 7 bases lay between the germline ends. The germline CDR1 and CDR2 sequences are LNHDA and SQIVND (reference sequence). CDR3 length equals 15 residues. CDR3 protein: CASSIHSPNTGELFF. DNA for the CDR3: TGTGCCAGTAGTATACATTCCCCGAACACCGGGGAGCTGTTTTTT.